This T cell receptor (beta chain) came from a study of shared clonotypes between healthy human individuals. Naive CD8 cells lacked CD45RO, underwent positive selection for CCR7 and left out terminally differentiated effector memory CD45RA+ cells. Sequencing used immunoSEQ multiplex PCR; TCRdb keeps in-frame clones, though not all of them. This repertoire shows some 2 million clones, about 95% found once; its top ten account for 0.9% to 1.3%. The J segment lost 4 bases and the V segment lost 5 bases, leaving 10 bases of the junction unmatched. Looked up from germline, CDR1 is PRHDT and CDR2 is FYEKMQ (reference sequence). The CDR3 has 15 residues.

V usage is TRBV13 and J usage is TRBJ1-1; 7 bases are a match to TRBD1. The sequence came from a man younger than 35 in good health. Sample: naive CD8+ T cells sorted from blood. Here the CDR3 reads CASSPSTGWATEAFF. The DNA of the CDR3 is TGTGCCAGCAGCCCGTCGACAGGGTGGGCCACTGAAGCTTTCTTT.